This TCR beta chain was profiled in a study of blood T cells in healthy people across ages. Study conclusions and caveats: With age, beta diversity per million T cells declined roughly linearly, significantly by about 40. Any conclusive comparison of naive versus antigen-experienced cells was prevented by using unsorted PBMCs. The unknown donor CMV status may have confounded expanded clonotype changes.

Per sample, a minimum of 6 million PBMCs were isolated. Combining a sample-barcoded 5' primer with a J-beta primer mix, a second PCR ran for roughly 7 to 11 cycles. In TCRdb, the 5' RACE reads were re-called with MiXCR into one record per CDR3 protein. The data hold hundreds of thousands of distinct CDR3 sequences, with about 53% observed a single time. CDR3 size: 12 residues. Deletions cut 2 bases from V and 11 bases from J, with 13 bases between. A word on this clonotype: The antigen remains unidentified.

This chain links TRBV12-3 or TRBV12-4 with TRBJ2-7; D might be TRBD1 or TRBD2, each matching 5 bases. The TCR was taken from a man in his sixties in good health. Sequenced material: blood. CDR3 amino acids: CASSLLWGKEYF. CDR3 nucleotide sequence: TGTGCCAGCAGTTTATTGTGGGGGAAGGAGTACTTC.